This TCR beta chain was documented in a study of blood T cell repertoires in COVID-19. Study context: From the United States, Italy and Spain came samples of acute and convalescent COVID-19. PBMCs, B-cell-depleted T cells, or T cells were the source of the cDNA or gDNA that made up the material.

The Seattle patients joined while their infection was active and were tracked longitudinally afterward. V lost 4 bases, J lost 8 bases, and 14 bases lay in between. The length of the CDR3 is 13 residues. Germline V CDR1 and CDR2: MNHEY, SVGAGI. Study processing details: Nucleated cell counts were estimated from reference gene primer amplification. Data came from immunoSEQ multiplex PCR; TCRdb stores just in-frame clones and leaves some out. That table furnishes V, J and clone size, whereas the DNA furnished D and trimming. The sample lists about 170,000 clones, approximately 84% occurring once. The specimen was peripheral blood. The rearrangement uses TRBV6-5 and TRBJ1-2; no clear D. The receptor's source is a woman of 80 years or more with COVID-19, enrolled during active disease. The CDR3 coding sequence is TGTGCCAGCAGTTCGGACTTTTTCCGGGGCTACACCTTC. Protein: CASSSDFFRGYTF.